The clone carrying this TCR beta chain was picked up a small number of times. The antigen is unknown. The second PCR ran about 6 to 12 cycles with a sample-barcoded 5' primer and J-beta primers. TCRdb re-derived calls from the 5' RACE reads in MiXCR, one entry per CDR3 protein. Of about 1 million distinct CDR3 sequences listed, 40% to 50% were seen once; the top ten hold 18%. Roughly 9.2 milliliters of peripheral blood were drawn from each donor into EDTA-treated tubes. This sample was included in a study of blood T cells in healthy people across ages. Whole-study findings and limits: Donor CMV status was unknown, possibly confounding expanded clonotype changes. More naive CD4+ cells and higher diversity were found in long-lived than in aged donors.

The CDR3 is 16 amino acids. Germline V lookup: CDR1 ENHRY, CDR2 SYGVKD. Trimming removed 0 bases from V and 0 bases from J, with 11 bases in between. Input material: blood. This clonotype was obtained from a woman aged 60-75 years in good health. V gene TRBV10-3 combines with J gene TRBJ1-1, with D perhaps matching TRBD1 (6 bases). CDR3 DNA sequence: TGTGCCATCAGTGAGTCGAGGACAGTCATGAACACTGAAGCTTTCTTT. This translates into CAISESRTVMNTEAFF.